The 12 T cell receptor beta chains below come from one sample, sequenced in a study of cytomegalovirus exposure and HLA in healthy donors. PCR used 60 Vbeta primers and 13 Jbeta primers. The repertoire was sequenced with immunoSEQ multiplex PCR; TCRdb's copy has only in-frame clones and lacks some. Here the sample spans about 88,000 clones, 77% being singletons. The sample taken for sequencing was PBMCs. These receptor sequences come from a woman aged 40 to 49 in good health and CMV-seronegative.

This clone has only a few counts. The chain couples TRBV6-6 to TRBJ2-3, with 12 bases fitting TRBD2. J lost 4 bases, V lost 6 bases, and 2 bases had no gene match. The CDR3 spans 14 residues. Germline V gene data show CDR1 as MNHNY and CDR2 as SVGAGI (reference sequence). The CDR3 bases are TGTGCCAGCAGGCTAGCGGGGGGGGCAGATACGCAGTATTTT. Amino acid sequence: CASRLAGGADTQYF.

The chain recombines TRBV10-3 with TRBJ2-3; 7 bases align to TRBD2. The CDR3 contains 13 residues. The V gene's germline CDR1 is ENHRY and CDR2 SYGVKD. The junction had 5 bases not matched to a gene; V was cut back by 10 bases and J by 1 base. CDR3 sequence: CATMGGGTDTQYF. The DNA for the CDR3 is TGTGCCACCATGGGGGGGGGCACAGATACGCAGTATTTT.

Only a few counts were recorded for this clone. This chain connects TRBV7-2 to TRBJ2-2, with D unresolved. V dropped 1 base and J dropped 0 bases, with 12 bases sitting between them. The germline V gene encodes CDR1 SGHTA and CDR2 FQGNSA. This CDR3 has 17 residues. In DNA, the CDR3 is TGTGCCAGCAGCTTAGATAACTCCCCCACGAACACCGGGGAGCTGTTTTTT. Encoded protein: CASSLDNSPTNTGELFF.

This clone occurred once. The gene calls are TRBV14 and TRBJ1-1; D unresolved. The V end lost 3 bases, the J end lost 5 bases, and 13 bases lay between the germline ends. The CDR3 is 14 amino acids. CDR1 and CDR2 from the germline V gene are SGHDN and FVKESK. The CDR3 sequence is CASSQGFSGTEAFF. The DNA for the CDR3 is TGTGCCAGCAGCCAGGGGTTCTCGGGGACTGAAGCTTTCTTT. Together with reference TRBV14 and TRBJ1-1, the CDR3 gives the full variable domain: EAGVTQFPSHSVIEKGQTVTLRCDPISGHDNLYWYRRVMGKEIKFLLHFVKESKQDESGMPNNRFLAERTGGTYSTLKVQPAELEDSGVYFCASSQGFSGTEAFFGQGTRLTVV.

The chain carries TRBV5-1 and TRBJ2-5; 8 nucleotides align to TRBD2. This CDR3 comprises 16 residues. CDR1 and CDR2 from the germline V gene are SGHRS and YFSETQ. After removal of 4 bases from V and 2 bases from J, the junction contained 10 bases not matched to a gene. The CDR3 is CASSQNVAGQQETQYF. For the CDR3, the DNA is TGCGCCAGCAGCCAGAACGTAGCGGGGCAACAAGAGACCCAGTACTTC.

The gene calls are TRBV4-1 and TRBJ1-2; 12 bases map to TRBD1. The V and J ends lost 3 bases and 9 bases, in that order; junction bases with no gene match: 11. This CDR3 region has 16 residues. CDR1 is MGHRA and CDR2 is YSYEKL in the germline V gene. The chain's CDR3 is CASSHVPGQGARSYTF. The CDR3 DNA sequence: TGCGCCAGCAGCCATGTGCCGGGACAGGGGGCGCGAAGCTACACCTTC.

CDR3 bases: TGTGCCAGCAGCCCTAGCGGAGGGGCAGATACGCAGTATTTT. Its translation is CASSPSGGADTQYF. The chain links TRBV11-3 to TRBJ2-3, with 7 bases that match TRBD2. Trimming took 5 bases from V and 4 from J; bases not matched to a gene: 6. The germline V gene encodes CDR1 SGHNT and CDR2 YENEEA. CDR3 length: 14 residues.

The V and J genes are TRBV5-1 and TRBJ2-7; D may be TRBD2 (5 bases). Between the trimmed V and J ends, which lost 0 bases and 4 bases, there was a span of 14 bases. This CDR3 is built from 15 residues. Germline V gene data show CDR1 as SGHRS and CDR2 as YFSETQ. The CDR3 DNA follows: TGCGCCAGCAGCTTGGGCAGCGGATCTAGGTACGAGCAGTACTTC. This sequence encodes CASSLGSGSRYEQYF.

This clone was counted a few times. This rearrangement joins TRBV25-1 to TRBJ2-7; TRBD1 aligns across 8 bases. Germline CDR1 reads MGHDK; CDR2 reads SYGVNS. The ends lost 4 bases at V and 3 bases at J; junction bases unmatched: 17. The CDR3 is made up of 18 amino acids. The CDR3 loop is CASSGPQQGARQYYEQYF. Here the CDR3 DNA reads TGTGCCAGCAGTGGCCCCCAGCAGGGGGCAAGACAGTACTACGAGCAGTACTTC.

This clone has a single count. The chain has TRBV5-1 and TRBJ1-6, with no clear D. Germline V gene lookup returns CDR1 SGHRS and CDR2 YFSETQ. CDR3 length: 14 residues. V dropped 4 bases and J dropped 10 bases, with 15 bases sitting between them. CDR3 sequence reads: CASSLGSSSSPLHF. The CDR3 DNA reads TGCGCCAGCAGCCTAGGGAGTTCGTCGTCACCCCTCCACTTT.

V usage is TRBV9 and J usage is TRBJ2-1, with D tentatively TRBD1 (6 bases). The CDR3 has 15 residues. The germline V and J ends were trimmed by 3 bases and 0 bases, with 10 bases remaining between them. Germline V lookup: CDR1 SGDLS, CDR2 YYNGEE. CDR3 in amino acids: CASSEGQPSYNEQFF. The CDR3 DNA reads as TGTGCCAGCAGCGAGGGACAACCCTCCTACAATGAGCAGTTCTTC.

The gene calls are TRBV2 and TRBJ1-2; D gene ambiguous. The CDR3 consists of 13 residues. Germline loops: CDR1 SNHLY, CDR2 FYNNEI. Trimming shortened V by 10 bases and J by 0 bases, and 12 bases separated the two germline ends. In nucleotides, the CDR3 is TGTGCCACCTGCAGAGGTACTAACTATGGCTACACCTTC. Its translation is CATCRGTNYGYTF.